This is a list of T cell receptor beta chains from one sample in a study of control samples from healthy donors and cancer patients. Produced via immunoSEQ multiplex PCR; TCRdb's table is partial and in-frame only. The top ten hold 7.8% of the sample, which has under 110,000 clones, approximately 90% seen once. Sequencing was performed on blood. Receptor source: a man aged 30-40 years in good health. CDR3s include the opening cysteine and the closing phenylalanine or tryptophan.

TRBJ1-2	TRBV6-2/TRBV6-3	CASSGVTGNYGYTF
TRBJ2-2	TRBV10-1	CASSEGTSDTGELFF
TRBJ1-5	TRBV3-1/TRBV3-2	CASSPRVSGARDQPQHF
TRBJ2-2	TRBV19	CASSIGGTGTGELFF
TRBJ2-3	TRBV2	CASSDRWAGLSTDTQYF
TRBJ1-1	TRBV7-9	CASRLEIGDTEAFF
TRBJ2-7	TRBV6-1	CASSEEFTSGYEQYF
TRBJ2-1	TRBV3-1/TRBV3-2	CASSPSGLAVSNEQFF
TRBJ1-5	TRBV28	CASSVRGLAQPQHF
TRBJ2-2	TRBV23-1	CASSQDWDRGTGELFF
TRBJ1-2	TRBV5-6	CASSAGTSDGYTF
TRBJ2-3	TRBV3-1/TRBV3-2	CASSQPGTLADTQYF
TRBJ2-5	TRBV28	CASTTGQGEETQYF
TRBJ1-5	TRBV7-8	CASSLAKGFTKNGNQPQHF
TRBJ1-2	TRBV19	CASSPETAFYGYTF
TRBJ2-6	TRBV7-9	CASSLRVSGANVLTF
TRBJ1-1	TRBV28	CASSLTLNTEAFF
TRBJ2-5	TRBV4-3	CASSQESLASSQETQYF
TRBJ1-2	TRBV6-6	CASSYSDPGVYGYTF
TRBJ1-1	TRBV30	CAWRPAPAGHTEAFF
TRBJ2-1	TRBV7-6	CASSAQIRENNEQFF
TRBJ1-4	TRBV4-1	CASSLRQVEGPREKLFF